The source of this TCR beta chain is a study of Graves' ophthalmopathy and Graves' hyperthyroidism. Study-level information: No progression to ophthalmopathy over 18 months defined stable hyperthyroidism.

The CDR3 totals 14 residues. Trimming removed 5 bases from V and 2 bases from J; junction bases left unmatched: 6. Newly diagnosed, the hyperthyroidism patients had under 2 months' duration and were aged 18 to 65. RNA transcripts provided the template for amplifying TCR beta CDR3 regions. Following a first-round RT-PCR that used HTBI primers, a second-round multiplex PCR was carried out. TCRdb re-called the multiplex PCR reads through MiXCR, storing one row per CDR3 protein. Of 500,000 to 700,000 distinct CDR3 sequences listed, less than 40% were seen once; the top ten hold about 4.6%. Ten or more counts support this clonotype.

This receptor was identified in an adult man with Graves' hyperthyroidism. The rearrangement joins TRBV12-3 or TRBV12-4 to TRBJ2-7, with 7 bases lining up with TRBD2. Sequenced: peripheral blood or thyroid tissue (not recorded which). CDR3 in amino acids: CASSPIAGTYEQYF. CDR3 bases: TGTGCCAGCAGTCCCATAGCGGGCACCTACGAGCAGTACTTC.